The next 25 T cell receptor beta chains were all read from a single sample in a study of shared clonotypes between healthy human individuals. Method: immunoSEQ multiplex PCR; TCRdb's copy keeps in-frame clones and lacks some. The sample lists about 2.4 million clones; roughly nine tenths were seen once. The sequenced sample consisted of naive CD4+ T cells sorted from blood. Subset here: CD45RA+ positively selected. The receptors shown here come from a young man in good health.

This chain connects TRBV7-3 to TRBJ2-3; 10 positions match TRBD2. V shed 6 bases, J shed 3 bases, and the junction held 6 bases outside the gene matches. Looked up from germline, CDR1 is SGHTA and CDR2 is FQGTGA. This CDR3 is 15 amino acids long. CDR3 sequence (DNA): TGTGCCAGCAGTAAAGGTAGCGGGGGGACAGATACGCAGTATTTT. Its protein product is CASSKGSGGTDTQYF.

The chain links TRBV28 to TRBJ2-2, with 12 bases that match TRBD1. This CDR3 contains 16 residues. Germline V gene lookup returns CDR1 MDHEN and CDR2 SYDVKM. V lost 7 bases, J lost 5 bases, and 8 bases stayed unmatched. The CDR3 DNA reads TGTGCCAGCATAACGGGACAGGGGGCTGGGACCGGGGAGCTGTTTTTT. It codes for CASITGQGAGTGELFF.

The V call is TRBV5-1, the J call TRBJ2-7; 8 bases align to TRBD2. V gave up 2 bases and J gave up 2 bases; unmatched junction bases: 6. CDR3 size: 15 residues. Germline CDR1 reads SGHRS; CDR2 reads YFSETQ. CDR3: CASSLSGGATYEQYF. Here the CDR3 DNA reads TGCGCCAGCAGCTTAAGCGGGGGTGCCACCTACGAGCAGTACTTC.

This clone appeared a few times. Other DNA sequences in the sample encode the same CDR3. CDR3 DNA: TGCGCCAGCAGCTTGGACGGGAACTCCTACAATGAGCAGTTCTTC. Amino acid sequence: CASSLDGNSYNEQFF. The chain couples TRBV5-1 to TRBJ2-1; D is perhaps TRBD2 (5 bases). Per germline, CDR1 SGHRS and CDR2 YFSETQ. The germline V and J ends were trimmed by 0 bases and 0 bases, with 7 bases remaining between them. There are 15 residues in the CDR3.

The chain carries TRBV28 and TRBJ1-5; 8 nucleotides align to TRBD1. Trimming removed 8 bases from V and 1 base from J; junction bases left unmatched: 16. Germline V CDR1 and CDR2: MDHEN, SYDVKM. This CDR3 contains 18 residues. The CDR3 sequence is CASQGIRTGSLSNQPQHF. The CDR3 DNA reads as TGTGCCAGCCAAGGTATTCGGACAGGGTCCTTGAGCAATCAGCCCCAGCATTTT. The full variable domain, rest sourced from reference TRBV28 and TRBJ1-5, is DVKVTQSSRYLVKRTGEKVFLECVQDMDHENMFWYRQDPGLGLRLIYFSYDVKMKEKGDIPEGYSVSREKKERFSLILESASTNQTSMYLCASQGIRTGSLSNQPQHFGDGTRLSIL.

V gene TRBV30 combines with J gene TRBJ2-7, with D tentatively TRBD2 (5 bases). The CDR3 covers 12 residues. Trimming took 1 base from V and 3 from J, leaving 7 bases between them. CDR1 and CDR2 from the germline V gene are GTSNPN and SVGIG (reference sequence). The CDR3 here is CAWSGAGYEQYF. Written as DNA, the CDR3 is TGTGCCTGGAGTGGGGCGGGCTACGAGCAGTACTTC.

The rearrangement links TRBV9 to TRBJ1-1; D might be TRBD1 (5 bases). The germline V gene encodes CDR1 SGDLS and CDR2 YYNGEE. CDR3 length equals 15 residues. V lost 2 bases and J 5 bases, leaving 16 bases between the germline ends. The CDR3 bases are TGTGCCAGCAGCGTGGGAGTTGGGGGGGTGACTGAAGCTTTCTTT. It is translated as CASSVGVGGVTEAFF.

This clone was found a few times. The chain couples TRBV9 to TRBJ1-1; 8 bases are a match to TRBD1. Germline V gene sequence: CDR1 SGDLS, CDR2 YYNGEE. CDR3 length: 15 amino acids. V shed 5 bases and J 3 bases; nucleotides not matched to a gene: 9. The CDR3 region is CASSDRGQLHTEAFF. As DNA, the CDR3 is TGTGCCAGCAGTGACAGGGGACAGCTCCACACTGAAGCTTTCTTT.

The CDR3 region is CASSYSGEAKNIQYF. CDR3 in DNA: TGTGCCAGCAGTTATAGCGGGGAAGCCAAAAACATTCAGTACTTC. This chain links TRBV28 with TRBJ2-4; 8 positions match TRBD2. The CDR3 extends over 15 amino acids. Looked up from germline, CDR1 is MDHEN and CDR2 is SYDVKM. The V and J ends lost 4 bases and 0 bases, in that order; junction bases with no gene match: 2.

This chain uses TRBV5-8 with TRBJ1-1, with TRBD1 matching 7 bases. V lost 4 bases and J lost 4; bases outside the gene matches: 4. Germline V gene data show CDR1 as SGHTS and CDR2 as YDEGEE. The CDR3 has 13 amino acids. In DNA form, the CDR3 reads TGTGCCAGCAGCCAGGGGGTCCTCACTGAAGCTTTCTTT. It specifies CASSQGVLTEAFF. Full variable domain (missing parts from reference TRBV5-8 and TRBJ1-1): EAGVTQSPTHLIKTRGQQATLRCSPISGHTSVYWYQQALGLGLQFLLWYDEGEERNRGNFPPRFSGRQFPNYSSELNVNALELEDSALYLCASSQGVLTEAFFGQGTRLTVV.

The chain recombines TRBV27 with TRBJ2-1, with TRBD2 as a possible D gene (6 bases). V shed 5 bases and J shed 6 bases, with 17 bases lying between them. The CDR3 extends over 15 amino acids. Germline V lookup: CDR1 MNHEY, CDR2 SMNVEV (reference sequence). CDR3 sequence: CASSGWGELVNEQFF. DNA of the CDR3: TGTGCCAGCAGTGGATGGGGGGAACTGGTCAATGAGCAGTTCTTC.

This rearrangement joins TRBV11-2 to TRBJ1-5; D is possibly TRBD1 (6 bases). This CDR3 is built from 16 residues. Trimming took 3 bases from V and 6 from J, leaving 18 bases between them. CDR1 is SGHAT and CDR2 is FQNNGV in the germline V gene. CDR3 DNA: TGTGCCAGCAGCTTTTTGGCGGCAGGGGTAATTCAGCCCCAGCATTTT. Translated: CASSFLAAGVIQPQHF.

This sequence joins TRBV19 and TRBJ2-5; the D is unclear. Germline V lookup: CDR1 LNHDA, CDR2 SQIVND (reference sequence). The germline V and J ends were trimmed by 7 bases and 5 bases, with 11 bases remaining between them. The CDR3 runs to 12 residues. CDR3 DNA sequence: TGTGCCAGTATATGTGTGGGGGAGACCCAGTACTTC. Its protein product is CASICVGETQYF.

As for this clone: The same CDR3 also results from other DNA sequences found in this sample. V gene TRBV19 combines with J gene TRBJ1-1, with D unclear. The CDR3 has 13 amino acids. The germline gives CDR1 LNHDA, CDR2 SQIVND (reference sequence). V was trimmed by 1 base and J by 1 base, leaving 4 bases between them. In DNA, the CDR3 is TGTGCCAGTAGTATAGGTCAGAACACTGAAGCTTTCTTT. It is translated as CASSIGQNTEAFF.

This chain connects TRBV30 to TRBJ1-4; D is unresolved. The CDR3 covers 13 residues. Trimming cost V 4 bases and J 5 bases, with 11 bases left between them. CDR1 GTSNPN and CDR2 SVGIG come from the germline V gene (reference sequence). The CDR3 protein is CAWNRGVNEKLFF. CDR3 bases: TGTGCCTGGAATCGGGGAGTAAATGAAAAACTGTTTTTT.

The gene calls are TRBV5-1 and TRBJ2-3; D tentatively reads TRBD1 or TRBD2 (5 bases each). The V and J ends lost 2 bases and 9 bases respectively, with 22 bases between them. Per the germline V gene, CDR1 is SGHRS and CDR2 is YFSETQ. This CDR3 is 16 amino acids long. Here the CDR3 DNA reads TGCGCCAGCAGCTTAGGCAGCGCACCGCCATGGGGGACGCAGTATTTT. The encoded protein is CASSLGSAPPWGTQYF.

This sequence joins TRBV5-6 and TRBJ1-5, with 8 bases fitting TRBD1. Germline V gene data show CDR1 as SGHDT and CDR2 as YYEEEE. Trimming removed 0 bases from V and 3 bases from J; junction bases left unmatched: 2. The CDR3 runs to 15 residues. The CDR3 DNA follows: TGTGCCAGCAGCTTGGAGGGACAGGCCAATCAGCCCCAGCATTTT. Its translation is CASSLEGQANQPQHF.

The CDR3 coding sequence is TGTGCCAGCAGAGCAGGGTTTCCCGAAAAACTGTTTTTT. Residues: CASRAGFPEKLFF. The chain joins TRBV28 to TRBJ1-4; D possibly corresponds to TRBD1 (5 bases). The V end was cut by 6 bases, the J end by 8 bases, with 13 bases between. Germline CDR1 is MDHEN and CDR2 is SYDVKM. The CDR3 covers 13 residues.

The chain uses TRBV19 and TRBJ1-5, with D possibly being TRBD1 (5 bases). The CDR3 has 16 residues. Germline V gene sequence: CDR1 LNHDA, CDR2 SQIVND (reference sequence). V lost 1 base and J 3 bases, leaving 13 bases between the germline ends. CDR3 sequence: CASSIAGRANNQPQHF. As DNA, the CDR3 is TGTGCCAGTAGTATAGCTGGCAGGGCAAACAATCAGCCCCAGCATTTT.

The V gene is TRBV11-2, the J gene TRBJ2-2; 9 nucleotides align to TRBD2. This CDR3 contains 15 residues. Per germline, CDR1 SGHAT and CDR2 FQNNGV. J gave up 6 bases and V 2 bases, and 4 bases lay outside the gene matches. The CDR3 DNA reads as TGTGCCAGCAGCTTAATGGCGGGAGGGCCCGGGGAGCTGTTTTTT. Translating gives CASSLMAGGPGELFF.

V usage is TRBV28 and J usage is TRBJ1-5, with D possibly TRBD1 on 5 matching bases. CDR1 and CDR2 from the germline V gene are MDHEN and SYDVKM. The length of the CDR3 is 15 residues. Trimming stripped 8 bases from V and 3 bases from J, with 17 bases between. CDR3 in DNA: TGTGCCAGCCGACGGGGCAGGGCGTCCAATCAGCCCCAGCATTTT. It specifies CASRRGRASNQPQHF.

The table lists this clone with a count of one. Different DNA sequences within this sample yield the same CDR3. This chain connects TRBV7-3 to TRBJ2-3; TRBD2 aligns across 8 bases. V lost 3 bases and J lost 2; bases outside the gene matches: 4. The CDR3 covers 15 residues. CDR1 and CDR2 from the germline V gene are SGHTA and FQGTGA. As DNA, the CDR3 is TGTGCCAGCAGCTTCACTAGCGGATCCACAGATACGCAGTATTTT. The encoded protein is CASSFTSGSTDTQYF. The variable domain in full, completed from reference TRBV7-3 and TRBJ2-3, reads GAGVSQTPSNKVTEKGKYVELRCDPISGHTALYWYRQSLGQGPEFLIYFQGTGAADDSGLPNDRFFAVRPEGSVSTLKIQRTERGDSAVYLCASSFTSGSTDTQYFGPGTRLTVL.

The chain carries TRBV30 and TRBJ1-6; D not certain. V shed 4 bases and J shed 4 bases, with 8 bases lying between them. This CDR3 contains 13 residues. Germline loops: CDR1 GTSNPN, CDR2 SVGIG (reference sequence). The CDR3, as DNA: TGTGCCTGGACAAGAGAATATAATTCACCCCTCCACTTT. It encodes CAWTREYNSPLHF.

This rearrangement joins TRBV19 to TRBJ2-7; tentatively, D is TRBD1 or TRBD2 (5 bases each). Trimming pared 5 bases from V and 9 bases from J, leaving 17 bases between. CDR3 length: 13 residues. The V gene's germline CDR1 is LNHDA and CDR2 SQIVND (reference sequence). The CDR3 region has the DNA TGTGCCAGTAGTCCAGGGAGCCCCCGGGGGCAGTACTTC. Residues: CASSPGSPRGQYF.

This chain joins TRBV10-3 and TRBJ2-1, with TRBD2 matching 15 bases. CDR3 length equals 13 residues. The germline V gene encodes CDR1 ENHRY and CDR2 SYGVKD. The V and J ends lost 11 bases and 10 bases, in that order; junction bases with no gene match: 6. CDR3 in DNA: TGTGCCTCGGGACTAGCGGGAGGAGGGGAGCAGTTCTTC. Residues: CASGLAGGGEQFF.